This TCR beta chain was found in a study of T cells in Graves' hyperthyroidism and ophthalmopathy. This clonotype came up a few times. Its specificity is not known. Points from the study as a whole: A model of 13 V-J pairs discriminated ophthalmopathy from stable hyperthyroidism.

The source of the PBMCs was over 8.5 ml of fresh peripheral blood. The CDR3 has 15 amino acids. Per the germline V gene, CDR1 is MNHNS and CDR2 is SASEGT. Between the trimmed V and J ends, which lost 5 bases and 4 bases, there was a span of 15 bases. Amplification of TCR beta CDR3 regions used RNA as the template. The HTBI primer set was used in a first-round RT-PCR of the TCR CDR3. TCRdb passed the multiplex PCR reads through MiXCR, listing each CDR3 protein once. The data hold under 600,000 distinct CDR3 sequences, with 16% observed a single time. Material: blood. The V and J genes are TRBV6-1 and TRBJ1-3; the D is unclear. The sequence was collected from a woman between 40 and 50 years old with Graves' ophthalmopathy. The CDR3 DNA reads as TGTGCCAGCAGTAAAGGAGCTGGGAGCGGAAACACCATATATTTT. This codes for CASSKGAGSGNTIYF.